The subject of this entry is one T cell receptor beta chain. This sample is part of a study of blood T cell repertoires in COVID-19. Study at large: In each case, the material was cDNA or gDNA derived from T cells, B-cell-depleted T cells, or PBMCs.

The germline gives CDR1 MDHEN, CDR2 SYDVKM. The CDR3 consists of 16 residues. V lost 8 bases and J 6 bases, leaving 26 bases between the germline ends. Using immunoSEQ multiplex PCR, the repertoire was profiled, and TCRdb retains in-frame clones only, with some absent. The table records some 68,000 clones, 70% to 90% of them present only once. Seattle's enrolled individuals joined amid active infection and were then monitored longitudinally. J is TRBJ2-7 and V is TRBV28; a possible D gene is TRBD2 (5 bases). Sequences were obtained from peripheral blood. This TCR derives from a woman aged 45 to 65 with COVID-19, enrolled during active disease. The CDR3 loop reads CASYRWGLRHGSEQYF. CDR3 in DNA: TGTGCCAGCTATAGGTGGGGTTTACGACATGGGAGCGAGCAGTACTTC.